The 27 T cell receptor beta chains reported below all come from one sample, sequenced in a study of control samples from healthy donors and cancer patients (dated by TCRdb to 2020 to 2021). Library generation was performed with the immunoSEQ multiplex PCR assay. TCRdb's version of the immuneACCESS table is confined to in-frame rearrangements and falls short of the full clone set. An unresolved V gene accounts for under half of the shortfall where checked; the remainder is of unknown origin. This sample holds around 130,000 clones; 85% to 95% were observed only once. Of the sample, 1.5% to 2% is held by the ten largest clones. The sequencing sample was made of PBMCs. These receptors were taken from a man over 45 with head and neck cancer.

CDR3 bases: TGTGCCAGTAGTAATGGGTGGTACCAAGAGACCCAGTACTTC. Amino acid sequence: CASSNGWYQETQYF. V usage is TRBV19 and J usage is TRBJ2-5; D unclear. The germline V and J ends were trimmed by 4 bases and 0 bases, with 9 bases remaining between them. The germline gives CDR1 LNHDA, CDR2 SQIVND (reference sequence). The CDR3 is 14 residues long.

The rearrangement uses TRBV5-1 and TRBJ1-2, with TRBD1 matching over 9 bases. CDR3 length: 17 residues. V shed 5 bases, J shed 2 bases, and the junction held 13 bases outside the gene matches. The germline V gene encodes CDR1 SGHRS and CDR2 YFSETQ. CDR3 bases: TGCGCCAGCAGGATCGATTACCGGGACAGGGAGAACTATGGCTACACCTTC. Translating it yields CASRIDYRDRENYGYTF.

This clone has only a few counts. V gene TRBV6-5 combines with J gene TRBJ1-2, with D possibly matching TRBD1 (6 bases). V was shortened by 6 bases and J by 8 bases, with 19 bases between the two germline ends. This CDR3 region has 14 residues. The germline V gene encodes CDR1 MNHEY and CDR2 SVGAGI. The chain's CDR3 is CASRWDTQVGGYTF. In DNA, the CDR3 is TGTGCCAGCAGGTGGGACACCCAAGTTGGGGGCTACACCTTC.

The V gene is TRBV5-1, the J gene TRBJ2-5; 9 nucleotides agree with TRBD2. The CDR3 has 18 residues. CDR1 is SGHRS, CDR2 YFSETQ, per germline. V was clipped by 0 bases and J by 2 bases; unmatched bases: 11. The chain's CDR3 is CASSLEFLAGLLQETQYF. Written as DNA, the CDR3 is TGCGCCAGCAGCTTGGAGTTTCTAGCGGGGCTTTTACAAGAGACCCAGTACTTC.

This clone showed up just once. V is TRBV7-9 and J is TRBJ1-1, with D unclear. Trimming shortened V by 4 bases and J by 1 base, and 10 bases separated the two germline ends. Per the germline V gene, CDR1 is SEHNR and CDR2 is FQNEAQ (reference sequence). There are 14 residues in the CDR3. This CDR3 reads CASSSLDRNTEAFF. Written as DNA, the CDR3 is TGTGCCAGCAGCTCCCTGGACCGGAACACTGAAGCTTTCTTT.

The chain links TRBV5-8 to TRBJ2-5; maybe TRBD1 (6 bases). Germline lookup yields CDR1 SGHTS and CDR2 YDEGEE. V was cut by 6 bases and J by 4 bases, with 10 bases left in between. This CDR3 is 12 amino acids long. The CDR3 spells CASNQQGETQYF. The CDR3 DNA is TGTGCCAGCAACCAACAGGGAGAGACCCAGTACTTC.

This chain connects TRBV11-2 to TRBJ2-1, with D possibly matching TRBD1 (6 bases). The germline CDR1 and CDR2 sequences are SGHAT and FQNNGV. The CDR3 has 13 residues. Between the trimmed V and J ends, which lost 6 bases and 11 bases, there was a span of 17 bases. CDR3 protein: CASRENRVSQQFF. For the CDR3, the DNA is TGTGCCAGCAGAGAGAACAGGGTTTCCCAGCAGTTCTTC.

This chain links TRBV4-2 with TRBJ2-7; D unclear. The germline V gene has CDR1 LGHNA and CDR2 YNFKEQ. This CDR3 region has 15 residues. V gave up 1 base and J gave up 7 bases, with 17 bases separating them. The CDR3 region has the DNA TGTGCCAGCAGCCAAGCCGGCGGTCCGATTTTAGAGCAGTACTTC. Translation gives CASSQAGGPILEQYF.

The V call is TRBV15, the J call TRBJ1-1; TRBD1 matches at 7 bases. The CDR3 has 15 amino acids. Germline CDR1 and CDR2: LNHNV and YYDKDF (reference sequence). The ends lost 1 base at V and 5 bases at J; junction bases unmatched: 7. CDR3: CATSRGGQSKTEAFF. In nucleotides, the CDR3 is TGTGCCACCAGCAGAGGGGGACAGTCGAAAACTGAAGCTTTCTTT.

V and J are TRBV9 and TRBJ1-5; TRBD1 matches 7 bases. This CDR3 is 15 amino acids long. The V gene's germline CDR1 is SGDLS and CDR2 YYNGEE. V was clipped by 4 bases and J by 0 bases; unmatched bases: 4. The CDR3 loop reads CASSPQGDSNQPQHF. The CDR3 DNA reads TGTGCCAGCAGCCCCCAGGGGGATAGCAATCAGCCCCAGCATTTT.

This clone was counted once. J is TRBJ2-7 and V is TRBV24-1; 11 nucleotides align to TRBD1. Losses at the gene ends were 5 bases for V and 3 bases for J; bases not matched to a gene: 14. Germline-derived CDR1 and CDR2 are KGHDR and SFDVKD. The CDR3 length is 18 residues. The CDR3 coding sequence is TGTGCCACCAGTGGCCCTAAGACCCTGGGACAGGGGGACTACGAGCAGTACTTC. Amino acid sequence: CATSGPKTLGQGDYEQYF.

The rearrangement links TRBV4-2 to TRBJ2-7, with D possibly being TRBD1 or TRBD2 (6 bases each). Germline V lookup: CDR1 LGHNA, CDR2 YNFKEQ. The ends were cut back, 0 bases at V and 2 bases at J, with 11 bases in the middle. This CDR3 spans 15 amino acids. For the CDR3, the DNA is TGTGCCAGCAGCCAAGATGGGGGCGGGACCTACGAGCAGTACTTC. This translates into CASSQDGGGTYEQYF.

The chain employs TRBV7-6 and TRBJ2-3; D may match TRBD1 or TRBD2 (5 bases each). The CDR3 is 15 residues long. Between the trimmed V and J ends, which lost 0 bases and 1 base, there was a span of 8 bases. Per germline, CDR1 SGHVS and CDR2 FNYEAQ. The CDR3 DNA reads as TGTGCCAGCAGCTTAGCGGGGGTGCGCACAGATACGCAGTATTTT. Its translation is CASSLAGVRTDTQYF.

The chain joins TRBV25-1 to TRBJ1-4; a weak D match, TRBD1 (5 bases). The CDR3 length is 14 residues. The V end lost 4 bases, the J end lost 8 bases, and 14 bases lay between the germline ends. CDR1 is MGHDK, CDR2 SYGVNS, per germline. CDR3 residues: CASSAQQGGEKLFF. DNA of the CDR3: TGTGCCAGCAGTGCTCAGCAGGGAGGCGAAAAACTGTTTTTT.

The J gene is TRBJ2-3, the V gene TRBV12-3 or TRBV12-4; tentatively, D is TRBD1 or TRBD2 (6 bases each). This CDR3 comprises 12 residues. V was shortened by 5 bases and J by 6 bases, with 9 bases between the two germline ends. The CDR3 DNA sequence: TGTGCCAGCAGTCAAGGGGGGGATACGCAGTATTTT. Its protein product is CASSQGGDTQYF.

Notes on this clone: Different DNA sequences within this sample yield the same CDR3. CDR3 in DNA: TGTGCCAGCAGCGTGACAGGCAGCTCCTATAATTCACCCCTCCACTTT. Its translation is CASSVTGSSYNSPLHF. The rearrangement joins TRBV9 to TRBJ1-6, with a tentative D call TRBD1 (6 bases). Trimming pared 2 bases from V and 0 bases from J, leaving 9 bases between. Germline V CDR1 and CDR2: SGDLS, YYNGEE. This CDR3 is 16 amino acids long.

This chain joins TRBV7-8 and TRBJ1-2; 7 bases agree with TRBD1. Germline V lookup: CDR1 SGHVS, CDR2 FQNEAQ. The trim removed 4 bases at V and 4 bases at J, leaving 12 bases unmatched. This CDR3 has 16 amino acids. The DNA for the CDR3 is TGTGCCAGCAGCTCATACGGACAGGCCCCCGGCTATGGCTACACCTTC. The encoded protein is CASSSYGQAPGYGYTF.

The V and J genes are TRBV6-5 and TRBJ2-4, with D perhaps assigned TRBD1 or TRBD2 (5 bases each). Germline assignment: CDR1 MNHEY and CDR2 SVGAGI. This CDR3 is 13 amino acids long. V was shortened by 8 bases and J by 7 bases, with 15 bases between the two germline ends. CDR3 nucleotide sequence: TGTGCCAGCTTTACTCGGGGCGCGAACATTCAGTACTTC. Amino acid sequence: CASFTRGANIQYF.

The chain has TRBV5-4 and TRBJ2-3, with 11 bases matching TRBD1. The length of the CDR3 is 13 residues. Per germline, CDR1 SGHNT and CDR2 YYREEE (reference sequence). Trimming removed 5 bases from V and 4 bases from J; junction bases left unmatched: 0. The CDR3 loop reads CASRGQGADTQYF. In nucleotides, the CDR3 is TGTGCCAGCAGGGGACAGGGGGCAGATACGCAGTATTTT.

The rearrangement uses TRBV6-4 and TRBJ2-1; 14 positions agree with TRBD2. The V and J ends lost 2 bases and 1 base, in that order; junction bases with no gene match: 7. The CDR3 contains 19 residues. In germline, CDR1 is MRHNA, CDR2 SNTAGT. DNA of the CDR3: TGTGCCAGCAGTGACGATGGACTAGCGGGGGGCGTATCCTACAATGAGCAGTTCTTC. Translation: CASSDDGLAGGVSYNEQFF.

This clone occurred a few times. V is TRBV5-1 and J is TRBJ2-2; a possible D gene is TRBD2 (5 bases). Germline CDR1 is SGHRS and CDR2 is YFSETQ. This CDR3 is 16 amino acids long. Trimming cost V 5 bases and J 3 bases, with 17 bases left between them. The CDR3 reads CASRTDAGFDTGELFF. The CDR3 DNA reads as TGCGCCAGCAGAACCGATGCGGGTTTCGACACCGGGGAGCTGTTTTTT. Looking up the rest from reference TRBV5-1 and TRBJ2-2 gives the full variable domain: KAGVTQTPRYLIKTRGQQVTLSCSPISGHRSVSWYQQTPGQGLQFLFEYFSETQRNKGNFPGRFSGRQFSNSRSEMNVSTLELGDSALYLCASRTDAGFDTGELFFGEGSRLTVL.

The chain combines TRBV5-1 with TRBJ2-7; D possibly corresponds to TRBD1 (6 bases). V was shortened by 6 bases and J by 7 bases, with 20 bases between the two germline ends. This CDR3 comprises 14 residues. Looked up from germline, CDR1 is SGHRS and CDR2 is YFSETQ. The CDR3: CASKTPQGRGEQYF. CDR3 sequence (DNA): TGCGCCAGCAAGACCCCCCAGGGGCGAGGAGAGCAGTACTTC.

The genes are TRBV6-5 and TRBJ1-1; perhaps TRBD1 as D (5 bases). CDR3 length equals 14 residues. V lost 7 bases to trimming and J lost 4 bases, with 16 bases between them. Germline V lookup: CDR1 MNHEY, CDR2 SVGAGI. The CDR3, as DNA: TGTGCCAGCAACGTCAGAGGAGGGGTCACTGAAGCTTTCTTT. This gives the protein CASNVRGGVTEAFF.

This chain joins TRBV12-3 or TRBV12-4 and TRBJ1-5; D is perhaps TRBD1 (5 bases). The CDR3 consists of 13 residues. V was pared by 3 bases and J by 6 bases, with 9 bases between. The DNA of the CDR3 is TGTGCCAGCAGTTTTACAGGAACTCAGCCCCAGCATTTT. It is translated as CASSFTGTQPQHF.

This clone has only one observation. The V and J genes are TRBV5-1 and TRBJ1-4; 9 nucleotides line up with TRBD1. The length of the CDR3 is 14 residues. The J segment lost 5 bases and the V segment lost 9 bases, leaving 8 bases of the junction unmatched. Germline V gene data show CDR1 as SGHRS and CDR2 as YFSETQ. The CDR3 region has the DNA TGCGCCACGCGTCCCGGGACAGGGAATGAAAAACTGTTTTTT. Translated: CATRPGTGNEKLFF.

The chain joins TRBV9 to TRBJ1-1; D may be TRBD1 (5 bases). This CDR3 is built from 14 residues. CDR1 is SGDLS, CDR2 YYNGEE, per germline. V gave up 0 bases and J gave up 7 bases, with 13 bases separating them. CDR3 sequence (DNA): TGTGCCAGCAGCGTAGATAACCGGGGGGGTGAAGCTTTCTTT. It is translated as CASSVDNRGGEAFF.

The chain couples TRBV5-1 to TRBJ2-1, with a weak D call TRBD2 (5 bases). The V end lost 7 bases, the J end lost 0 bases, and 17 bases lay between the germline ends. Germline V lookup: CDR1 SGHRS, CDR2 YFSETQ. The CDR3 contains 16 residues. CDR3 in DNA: TGCGCCAGCTATAGGGAGCGTTTAACCTCCTACAATGAGCAGTTCTTC. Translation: CASYRERLTSYNEQFF.